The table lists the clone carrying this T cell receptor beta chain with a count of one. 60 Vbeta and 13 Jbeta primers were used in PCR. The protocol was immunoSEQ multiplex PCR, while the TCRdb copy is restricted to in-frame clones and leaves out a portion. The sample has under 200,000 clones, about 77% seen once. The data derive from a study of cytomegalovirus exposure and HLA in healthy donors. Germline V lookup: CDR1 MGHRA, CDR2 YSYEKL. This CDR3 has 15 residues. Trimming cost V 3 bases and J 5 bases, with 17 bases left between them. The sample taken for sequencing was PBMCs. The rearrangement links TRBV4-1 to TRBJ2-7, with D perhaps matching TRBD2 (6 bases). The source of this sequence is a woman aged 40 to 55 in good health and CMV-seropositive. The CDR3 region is CASSQPVAGQNEQYF. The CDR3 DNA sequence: TGCGCCAGCAGCCAGCCCGTGGCGGGGCAGAACGAGCAGTACTTC.